This T cell receptor beta chain came from a study of blood T cell repertoires in COVID-19. The CDR3 has 13 residues. Between the trimmed V and J ends, which lost 5 bases and 0 bases, there was a span of 8 bases. Germline CDR1 is GTSNPN and CDR2 is SVGIG (reference sequence). Profiled with immunoSEQ multiplex PCR; TCRdb holds only in-frame clones, not every one. Seen here are around 260,000 clones, around 87% observed once, and the top ten hold around 5.1%. The chain carries TRBV30 and TRBJ1-3; no definite D call. The sequenced sample was peripheral blood. The sequence was collected from a woman aged 55-69 years with COVID-19, enrolled during active disease. The CDR3 region is CAWSGDSGNTIYF. CDR3 DNA: TGTGCCTGGTCCGGGGACTCTGGAAACACCATATATTTT.